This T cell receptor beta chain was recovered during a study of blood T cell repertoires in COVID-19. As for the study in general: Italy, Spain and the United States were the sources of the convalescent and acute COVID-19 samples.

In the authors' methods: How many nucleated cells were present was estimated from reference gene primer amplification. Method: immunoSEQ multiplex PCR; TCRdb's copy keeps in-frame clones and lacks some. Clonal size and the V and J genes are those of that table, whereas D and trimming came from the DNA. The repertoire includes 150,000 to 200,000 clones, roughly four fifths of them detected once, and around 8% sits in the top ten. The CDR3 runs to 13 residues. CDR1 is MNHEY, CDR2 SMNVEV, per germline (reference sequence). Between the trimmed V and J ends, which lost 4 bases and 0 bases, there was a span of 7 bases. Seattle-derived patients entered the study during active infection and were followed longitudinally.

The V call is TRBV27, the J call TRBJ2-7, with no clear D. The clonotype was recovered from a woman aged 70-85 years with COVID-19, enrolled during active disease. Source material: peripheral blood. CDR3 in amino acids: CASSSADSYEQYF. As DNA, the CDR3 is TGTGCCAGCAGTTCTGCGGACTCCTACGAGCAGTACTTC.